The source of this T cell receptor beta chain is a study of regulatory T cells in long-lasting Graves disease. This clonotype was counted many times. Its antigen is unknown. Study findings and constraints: TRBV28, TRBJ1-2 and TRBJ2-5 emerged as the favored segments in persistent disease. Those with persistent Graves' had less TCR diversity than newly diagnosed patients.

In building TCR beta libraries, iRepertoire HTBI primers were used together with Arm-PCR of CDR3 regions. Per the study methods: Across all samples, just over 60 TRBV segments and about 14 TRBJ segments were identified. TCRdb reprocessed the multiplex PCR reads via MiXCR and lists one record per CDR3 protein. The V and J calls were determined by TCRdb, not by the authors. The table has approximately 210,000 distinct CDR3 sequences, 15% to 20% seen once. With V trimmed by 4 bases and J by 3 bases, 4 bases remained unmatched. Germline V CDR1 and CDR2: SGHAT, FQNNGV. The CDR3 totals 16 residues. Sample time point: newly diagnosed GD, antithyroid drugs for less than 3 months. The authors made the TCR library using RNA they extracted from PBMCs.

The sequenced sample was peripheral blood mononuclear cells (PBMCs), obtained at new diagnosis, from a patient treated with antithyroid drugs. This receptor was obtained from a female donor with Graves disease. The chain joins TRBV11-2 to TRBJ2-3; TRBD2 matches 13 bases. In nucleotides, the CDR3 is TGTGCCAGCAGCTCCTGGACTAGCGGGAGAACAGATACGCAGTATTTT. It is translated as CASSSWTSGRTDTQYF.